This TCR beta chain was profiled in a study of T cell clonality in common variable immunodeficiency. Using immunoSEQ multiplex PCR, the repertoire was profiled, and TCRdb retains in-frame clones only, with some absent. Recorded here are approximately 51,000 clones, none singletons. This clone was recorded a few times. Read sequence stops 3 residues before the CDR3 end, and the germline J gene provides the missing end. Caucasian heritage predominated among both patients and controls. CDR3 size: 13 residues. From germline, CDR1 is SGHVS and CDR2 FQNEAQ. The V end lost 5 bases, the J end lost 1 base, and 8 bases lay between the germline ends.

The origin of this receptor is a person aged 18 to 69 in good health. The sequencing sample was made of peripheral blood mononuclear cells. The chain links TRBV7-8 to TRBJ1-1; maybe TRBD1 (6 bases). Partial CDR3 DNA: TGTGCCAGCAGCCAAGGGGGGAACACTGAA. It specifies CASSQGGNTE. The whole CDR3 sequence is CASSQGGNTEAFF.